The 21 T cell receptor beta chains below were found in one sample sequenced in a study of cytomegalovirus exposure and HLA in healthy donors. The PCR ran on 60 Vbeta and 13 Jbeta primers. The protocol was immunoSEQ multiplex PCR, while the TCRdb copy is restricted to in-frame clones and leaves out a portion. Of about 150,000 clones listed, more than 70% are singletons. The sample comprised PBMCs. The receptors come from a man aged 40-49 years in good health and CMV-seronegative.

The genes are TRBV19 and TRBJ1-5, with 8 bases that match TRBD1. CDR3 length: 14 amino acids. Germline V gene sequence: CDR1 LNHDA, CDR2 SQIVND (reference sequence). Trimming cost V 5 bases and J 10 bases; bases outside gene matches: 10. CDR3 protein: CASSPRTGTGPQHF. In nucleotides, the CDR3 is TGTGCCAGTAGTCCCAGGACAGGGACCGGACCCCAGCATTTT. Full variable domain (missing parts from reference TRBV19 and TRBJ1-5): DGGITQSPKYLFRKEGQNVTLSCEQNLNHDAMYWYRQDPGQGLRLIYYSQIVNDFQKGDIAEGYSVSREKKESFPLTVTSAQKNPTAFYLCASSPRTGTGPQHFGDGTRLSIL.

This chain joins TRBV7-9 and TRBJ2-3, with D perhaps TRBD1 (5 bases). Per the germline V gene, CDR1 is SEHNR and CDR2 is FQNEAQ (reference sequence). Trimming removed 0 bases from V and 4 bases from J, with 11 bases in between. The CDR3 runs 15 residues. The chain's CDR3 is CASSLALAGPDTQYF. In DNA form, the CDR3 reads TGTGCCAGCAGCTTAGCTCTGGCAGGGCCAGATACGCAGTATTTT. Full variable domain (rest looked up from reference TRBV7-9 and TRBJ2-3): DTGVSQNPRHKITKRGQNVTFRCDPISEHNRLYWYRQTLGQGPEFLTYFQNEAQLEKSRLLSDRFSAERPKGSFSTLEIQRTEQGDSAMYLCASSLALAGPDTQYFGPGTRLTVL.

DNA of the CDR3: TGTGCCAGCAGGGACAGTACCCCCTACGAGCAGTACTTC. Protein: CASRDSTPYEQYF. This chain joins TRBV7-9 and TRBJ2-7, with a possible D match to TRBD1 (6 bases). Deletions cut 6 bases from V and 2 bases from J, with 11 bases between. CDR1 is SEHNR and CDR2 is FQNEAQ in the germline V gene (reference sequence). This CDR3 region has 13 residues.

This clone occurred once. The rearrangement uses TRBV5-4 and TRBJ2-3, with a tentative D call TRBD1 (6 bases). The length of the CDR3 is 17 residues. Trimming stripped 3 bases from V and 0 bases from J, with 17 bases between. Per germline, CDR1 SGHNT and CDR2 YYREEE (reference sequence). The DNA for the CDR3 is TGTGCCAGCAGCTGGGGACCAGGGGTAGCTAGCACAGATACGCAGTATTTT. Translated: CASSWGPGVASTDTQYF.

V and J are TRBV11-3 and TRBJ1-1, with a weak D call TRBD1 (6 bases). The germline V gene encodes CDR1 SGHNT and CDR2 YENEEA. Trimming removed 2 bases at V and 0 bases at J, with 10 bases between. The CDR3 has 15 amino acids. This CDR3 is CASSLPGVLNTEAFF. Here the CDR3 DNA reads TGTGCCAGCAGCTTACCAGGGGTATTGAACACTGAAGCTTTCTTT.

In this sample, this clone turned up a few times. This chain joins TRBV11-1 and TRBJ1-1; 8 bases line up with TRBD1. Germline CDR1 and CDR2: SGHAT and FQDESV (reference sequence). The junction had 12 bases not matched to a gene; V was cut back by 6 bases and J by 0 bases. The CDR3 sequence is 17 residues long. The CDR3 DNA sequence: TGTGCCAGCAGTAGGGGATTGACAGGGGCCATGAACACTGAAGCTTTCTTT. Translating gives CASSRGLTGAMNTEAFF.

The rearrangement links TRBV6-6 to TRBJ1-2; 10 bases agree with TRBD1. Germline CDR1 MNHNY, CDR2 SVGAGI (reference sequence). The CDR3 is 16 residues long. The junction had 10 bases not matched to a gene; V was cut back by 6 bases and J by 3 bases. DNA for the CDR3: TGTGCCAGCAGCCCTCCGTCGGGACAGGGGCACTATGGCTACACCTTC. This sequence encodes CASSPPSGQGHYGYTF.

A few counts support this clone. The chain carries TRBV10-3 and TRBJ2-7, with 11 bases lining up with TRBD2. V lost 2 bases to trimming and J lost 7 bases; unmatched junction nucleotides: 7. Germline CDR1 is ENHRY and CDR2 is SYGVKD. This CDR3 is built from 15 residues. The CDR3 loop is CAISESSGRAREQYF. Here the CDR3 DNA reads TGTGCCATCAGTGAGAGTAGCGGGAGGGCCAGAGAGCAGTACTTC.

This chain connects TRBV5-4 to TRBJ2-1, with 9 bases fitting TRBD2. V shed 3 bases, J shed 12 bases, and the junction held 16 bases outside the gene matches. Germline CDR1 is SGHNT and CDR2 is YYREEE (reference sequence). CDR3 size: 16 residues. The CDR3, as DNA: TGTGCCAGCAGCTCTCAAGCGGGGGGTTCCTATGCCAGGCAGTTCTTC. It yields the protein CASSSQAGGSYARQFF. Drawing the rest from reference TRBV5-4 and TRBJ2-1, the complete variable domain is ETGVTQSPTHLIKTRGQQVTLRCSSQSGHNTVSWYQQALGQGPQFIFQYYREEENGRGNFPPRFSGLQFPNYSSELNVNALELDDSALYLCASSSQAGGSYARQFFGPGTRLTVL.

CDR3 loop: CATTTSGPSPDTQYF. The CDR3 coding sequence is TGTGCCACTACTACATCCGGCCCCTCCCCAGATACGCAGTATTTT. The genes are TRBV15 and TRBJ2-3, with unresolved D. Per germline, CDR1 LNHNV and CDR2 YYDKDF (reference sequence). With 9 bases removed from V and 4 bases from J, the gap between germline ends came to 20 bases. This CDR3 is built from 15 residues. Full variable domain (rest looked up from reference TRBV15 and TRBJ2-3): DAMVIQNPRYQVTQFGKPVTLSCSQTLNHNVMYWYQQKSSQAPKLLFHYYDKDFNNEADTPDNFQSRRPNTSFCFLDIRSPGLGDTAMYLCATTTSGPSPDTQYFGPGTRLTVL.

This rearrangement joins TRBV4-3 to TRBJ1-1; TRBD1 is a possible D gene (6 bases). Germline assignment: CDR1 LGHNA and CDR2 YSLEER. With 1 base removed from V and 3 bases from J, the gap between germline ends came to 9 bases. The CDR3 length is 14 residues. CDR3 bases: TGCGCCAGCAGCCAAGGCAGGGGCGACACTGAAGCTTTCTTT. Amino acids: CASSQGRGDTEAFF.

CDR3 protein: CASSYRSSYNEQFF. CDR3 coding DNA: TGTGCCAGCAGTTACCGTAGCTCCTACAATGAGCAGTTCTTC. The V and J genes are TRBV6-5 and TRBJ2-1; no reliable D call. Germline CDR1 MNHEY, CDR2 SVGAGI. Trimming removed 2 bases from V and 0 bases from J, with 5 bases in between. This CDR3 spans 14 amino acids.

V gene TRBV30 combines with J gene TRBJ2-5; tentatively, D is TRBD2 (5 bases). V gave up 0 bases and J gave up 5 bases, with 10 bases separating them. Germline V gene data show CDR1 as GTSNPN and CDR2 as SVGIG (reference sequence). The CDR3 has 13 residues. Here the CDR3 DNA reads TGTGCCTGGAGTGTGGTAGGAGGCGAGACCCAGTACTTC. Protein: CAWSVVGGETQYF.

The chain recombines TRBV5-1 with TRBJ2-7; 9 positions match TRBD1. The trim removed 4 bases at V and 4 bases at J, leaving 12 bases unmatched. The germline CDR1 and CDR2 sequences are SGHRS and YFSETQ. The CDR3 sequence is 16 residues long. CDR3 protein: CASSPRPDRGRYEQYF. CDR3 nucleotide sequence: TGCGCCAGCAGCCCCCGCCCGGACAGGGGTCGTTACGAGCAGTACTTC.

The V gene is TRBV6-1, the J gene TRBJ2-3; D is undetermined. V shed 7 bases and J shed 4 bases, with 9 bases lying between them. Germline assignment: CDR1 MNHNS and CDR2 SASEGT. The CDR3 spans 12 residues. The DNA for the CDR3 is TGTGCCAGCAACTTTCAAGCAGATACGCAGTATTTT. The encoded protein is CASNFQADTQYF.

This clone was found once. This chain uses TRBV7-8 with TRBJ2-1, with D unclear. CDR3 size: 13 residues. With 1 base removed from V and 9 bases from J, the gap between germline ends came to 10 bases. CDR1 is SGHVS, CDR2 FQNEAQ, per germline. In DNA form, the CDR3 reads TGTGCCAGCAGCTTAGAGGCGGTCCTTGAGCAGTTCTTC. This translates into CASSLEAVLEQFF.

The CDR3 protein is CASSWRPSSRGVPNNEQFF. DNA for the CDR3: TGCGCCAGCAGCTGGCGCCCTAGTTCGCGGGGGGTTCCAAACAATGAGCAGTTCTTC. V and J are TRBV5-1 and TRBJ2-1; 8 nucleotides line up with TRBD2. CDR1 SGHRS and CDR2 YFSETQ come from the germline V gene. V lost 3 bases to trimming and J lost 5 bases; unmatched junction nucleotides: 19. The CDR3 spans 19 residues.

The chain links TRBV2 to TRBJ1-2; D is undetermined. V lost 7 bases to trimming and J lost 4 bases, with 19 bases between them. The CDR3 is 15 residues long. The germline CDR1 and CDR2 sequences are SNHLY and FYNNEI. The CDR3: CASTLSEGWVYGYTF. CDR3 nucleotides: TGTGCCAGCACTCTTTCGGAGGGCTGGGTCTATGGCTACACCTTC.

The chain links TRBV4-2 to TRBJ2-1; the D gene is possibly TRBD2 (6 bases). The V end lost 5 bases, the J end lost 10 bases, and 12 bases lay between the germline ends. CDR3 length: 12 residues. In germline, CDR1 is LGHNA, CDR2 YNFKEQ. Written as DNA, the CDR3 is TGTGCCAGCAGCGGCCGGGGGTTCGAGCAGTTCTTC. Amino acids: CASSGRGFEQFF.

The CDR3 bases are TGTGCCAGCAGCTTACAGGGGGTGAACACTGAAGCTTTCTTT. This gives the protein CASSLQGVNTEAFF. The rearrangement uses TRBV7-9 and TRBJ1-1; 7 bases are shared with TRBD1. Trimming removed 2 bases from V and 0 bases from J; junction bases left unmatched: 0. CDR3 length: 14 residues. Looked up from germline, CDR1 is SEHNR and CDR2 is FQNEAQ (reference sequence).

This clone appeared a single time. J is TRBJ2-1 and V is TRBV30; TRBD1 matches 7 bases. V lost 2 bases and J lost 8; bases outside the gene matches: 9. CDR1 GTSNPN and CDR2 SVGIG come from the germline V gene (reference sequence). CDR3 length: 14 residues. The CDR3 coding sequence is TGTGCCTGGAGTTATACAGGGGCTCGGGATGAGCAGTTCTTC. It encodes CAWSYTGARDEQFF.